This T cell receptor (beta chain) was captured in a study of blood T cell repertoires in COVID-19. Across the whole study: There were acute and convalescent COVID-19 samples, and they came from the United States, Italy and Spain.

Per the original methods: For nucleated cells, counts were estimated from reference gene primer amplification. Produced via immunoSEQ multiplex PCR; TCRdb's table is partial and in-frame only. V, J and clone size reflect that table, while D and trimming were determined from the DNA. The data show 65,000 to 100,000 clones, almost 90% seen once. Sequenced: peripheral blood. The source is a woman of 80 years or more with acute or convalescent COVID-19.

The CDR3 DNA is TGTGCCAGCAGCCAAGATAAAGGCGGGGGGGCCTGGAATGAGCAGTTCTTC. This gives the protein CASSQDKGGGAWNEQFF. The V call is TRBV4-2, the J call TRBJ2-1, with 9 bases fitting TRBD2. Germline trimming cut 0 bases from V and 7 bases from J; bases unmatched to any gene: 10. Germline V gives CDR1 LGHNA, CDR2 YNFKEQ. The CDR3 runs to 17 residues.